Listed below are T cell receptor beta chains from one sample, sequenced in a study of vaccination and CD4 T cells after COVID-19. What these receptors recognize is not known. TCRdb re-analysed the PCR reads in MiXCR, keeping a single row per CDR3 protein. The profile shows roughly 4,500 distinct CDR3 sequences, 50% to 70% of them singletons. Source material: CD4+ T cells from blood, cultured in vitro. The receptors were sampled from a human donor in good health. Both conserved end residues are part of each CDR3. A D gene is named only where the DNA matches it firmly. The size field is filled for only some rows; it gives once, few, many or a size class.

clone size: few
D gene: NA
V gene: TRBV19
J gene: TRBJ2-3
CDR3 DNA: TGTGCCAGTAGTAAAGCTGGGGGGTGGCGCACAGATACGCAGTATTTT
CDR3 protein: CASSKAGGWRTDTQYF

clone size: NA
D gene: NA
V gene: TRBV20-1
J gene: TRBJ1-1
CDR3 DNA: TGCAGTGCTAGAGGGGCCGGCATGATTGGCTTGGCTTTCTTT
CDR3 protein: CSARGAGMIGLAFF

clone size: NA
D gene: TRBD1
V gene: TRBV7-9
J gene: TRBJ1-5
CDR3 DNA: TGTGCCAGCAGCTTGCAGGGGGACGATCAGCCCCAGCATTTT
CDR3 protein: CASSLQGDDQPQHF

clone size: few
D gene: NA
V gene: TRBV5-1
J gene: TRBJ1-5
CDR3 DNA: TGCGCCAGCAGCTTGAGAGGGGAGACCCAGCCCCAGCATTTT
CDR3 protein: CASSLRGETQPQHF

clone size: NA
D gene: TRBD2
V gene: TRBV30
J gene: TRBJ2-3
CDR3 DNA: TGTGCCTGGAGTGTACTACGGACTAGCGGTTACACAGATACGCAGTATTTT
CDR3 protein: CAWSVLRTSGYTDTQYF

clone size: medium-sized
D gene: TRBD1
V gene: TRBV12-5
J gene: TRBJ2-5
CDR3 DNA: TGTGCTAGTGGTTCCACGCCGGGACAGGATATTAAGGAGACCCAGTACTTC
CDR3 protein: CASGSTPGQDIKETQYF

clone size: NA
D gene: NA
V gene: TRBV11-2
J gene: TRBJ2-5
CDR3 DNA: TGTGCCACGACCCAAGGGGTCGGGGAGACCCAGTACTTC
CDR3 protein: CATTQGVGETQYF

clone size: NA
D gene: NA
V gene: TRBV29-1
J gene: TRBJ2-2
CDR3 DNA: TGCAGCGTCGTTGTCCTGGGACGGGACACCGGGGAGCTGTTTTTT
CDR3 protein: CSVVVLGRDTGELFF

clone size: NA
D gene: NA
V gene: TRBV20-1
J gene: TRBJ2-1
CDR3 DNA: TGCAGTGCTCCTGTGAGGGGCGGGGGCCACAATGAGCAGTTCTTC
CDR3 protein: CSAPVRGGGHNEQFF

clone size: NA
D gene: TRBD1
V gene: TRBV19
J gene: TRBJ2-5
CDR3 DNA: TGTGCCAGTAGTGTCGGACAGGGGGGGGAGACCCAGTACTTC
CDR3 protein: CASSVGQGGETQYF

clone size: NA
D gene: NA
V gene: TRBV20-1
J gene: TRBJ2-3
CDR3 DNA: TGCAGGGGTGGAATGACTAACACAGATACGCAGTATTTT
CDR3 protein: CRGGMTNTDTQYF

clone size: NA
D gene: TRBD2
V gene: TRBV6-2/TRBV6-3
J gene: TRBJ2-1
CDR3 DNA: TGTGCCAGCAGTTACCCTAGCGGGGGGGTGGTCGGTGAGCAGTTCTTC
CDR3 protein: CASSYPSGGVVGEQFF

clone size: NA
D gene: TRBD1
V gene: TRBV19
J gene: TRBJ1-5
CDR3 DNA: TGTGCCAGTAGATTGGGACAGGGTGACAATCAGCCCCAGCATTTT
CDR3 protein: CASRLGQGDNQPQHF

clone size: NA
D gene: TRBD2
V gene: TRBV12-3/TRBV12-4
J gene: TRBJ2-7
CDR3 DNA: TGTGCCAGCAGCGGGACTAGCGGGAGGCCCAATCTAGGGGAGCAGTACTTC
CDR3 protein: CASSGTSGRPNLGEQYF

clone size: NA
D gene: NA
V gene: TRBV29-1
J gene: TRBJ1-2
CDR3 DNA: TGCAGCGTTGAACCGATGGACAGCTATGGCTACACCTTC
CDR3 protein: CSVEPMDSYGYTF

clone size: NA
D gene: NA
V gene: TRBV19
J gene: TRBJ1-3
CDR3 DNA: TGTGCCAGTAGTATGTCGGGGGGAAACACCATATATTTT
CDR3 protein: CASSMSGGNTIYF

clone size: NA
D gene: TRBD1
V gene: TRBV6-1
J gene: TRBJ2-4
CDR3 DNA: TGTGCCAGCAGTGATGTCGGGGGGACAGGGAGGGTTCAGTACTTC
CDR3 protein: CASSDVGGTGRVQYF

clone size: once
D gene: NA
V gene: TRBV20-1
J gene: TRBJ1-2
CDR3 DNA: TGCAGTGCTAGAGATCACTCCAGGGTAATCTATGGCTACACCTTC
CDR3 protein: CSARDHSRVIYGYTF

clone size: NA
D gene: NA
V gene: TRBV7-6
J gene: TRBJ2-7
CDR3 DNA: TGTGCCAGCAGCTATACCGCAGGGGACTACGAGCAGTACTTC
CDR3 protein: CASSYTAGDYEQYF

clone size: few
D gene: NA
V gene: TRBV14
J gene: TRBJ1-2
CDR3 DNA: TGTGCCATCGGTCGCAGGAGGGATGGCTACACCTTC
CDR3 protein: CAIGRRRDGYTF

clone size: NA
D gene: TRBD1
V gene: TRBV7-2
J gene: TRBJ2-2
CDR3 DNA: TGTGCCAGCAGCTCCGGGACAGGGATCACCGGGGAGCTGTTTTTT
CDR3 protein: CASSSGTGITGELFF

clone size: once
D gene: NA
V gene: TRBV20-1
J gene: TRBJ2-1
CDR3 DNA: TGCAGTGCTAGCGGGAGCTCCTACAATGAGCAGTTCTTC
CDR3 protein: CSASGSSYNEQFF

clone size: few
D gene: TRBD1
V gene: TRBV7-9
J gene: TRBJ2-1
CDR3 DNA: TGTGCCAGCAGCTTAGGGTCCGGACAGGGGAACAATGAGCAGTTCTTC
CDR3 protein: CASSLGSGQGNNEQFF

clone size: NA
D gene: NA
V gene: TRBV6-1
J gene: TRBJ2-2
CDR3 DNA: TGTGCCAGCAGTGAAGCGAGCGGAGGGGGGAACACCGGGGAGCTGTTTTTT
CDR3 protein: CASSEASGGGNTGELFF

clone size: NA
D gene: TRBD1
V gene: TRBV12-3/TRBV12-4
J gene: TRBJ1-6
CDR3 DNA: TGTGCCAGCAGATTGACAGGGAGTAATTCACCCCTCCACTTT
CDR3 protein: CASRLTGSNSPLHF

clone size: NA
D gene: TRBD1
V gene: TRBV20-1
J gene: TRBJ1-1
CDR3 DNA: TGCAGTGCCACCCGCATTACAGGGGGGACTGAAGCTTTCTTT
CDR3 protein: CSATRITGGTEAFF

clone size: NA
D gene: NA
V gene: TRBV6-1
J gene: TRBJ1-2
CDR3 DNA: TGTGCCAGCACCCAGTGGGGTAACTATGGCTACACCTTC
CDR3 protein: CASTQWGNYGYTF

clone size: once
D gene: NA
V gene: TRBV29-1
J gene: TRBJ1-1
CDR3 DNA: TGCAGCGCTGGGGTTACAGTGAACACTGAAGCTTTCTTT
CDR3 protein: CSAGVTVNTEAFF

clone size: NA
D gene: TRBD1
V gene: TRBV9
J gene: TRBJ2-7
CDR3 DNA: TGTGCCAGCAGCCCGGGACAGGGTGTCCACTACGAGCAGTACTTC
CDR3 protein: CASSPGQGVHYEQYF

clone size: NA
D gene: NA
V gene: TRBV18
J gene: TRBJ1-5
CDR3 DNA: TGTGCCAGCTCCCAAATGGGGGATCAGCCCCAGCATTTT
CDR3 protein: CASSQMGDQPQHF

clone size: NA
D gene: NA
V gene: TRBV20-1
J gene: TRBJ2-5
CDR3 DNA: TGCAGTGCTAGAGAAGAGAGGTACCAAGAGACCCAGTACTTC
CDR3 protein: CSAREERYQETQYF

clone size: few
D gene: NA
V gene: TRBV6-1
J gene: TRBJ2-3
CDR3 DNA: TGTGCCAGCAGCCTTAGACACGGTTGGTCGCAGTATTTT
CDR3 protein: CASSLRHGWSQYF

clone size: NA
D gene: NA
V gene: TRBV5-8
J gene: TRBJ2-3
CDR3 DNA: TGTGCCAGCAGCCTCCTGTGGGACTATACGCAGTATTTT
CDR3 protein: CASSLLWDYTQYF

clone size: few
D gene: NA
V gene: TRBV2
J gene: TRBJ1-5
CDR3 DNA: TGTGCCAGCAGTGAAATCGGGGTCCTCAATCAGCCCCAGCATTTT
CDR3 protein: CASSEIGVLNQPQHF

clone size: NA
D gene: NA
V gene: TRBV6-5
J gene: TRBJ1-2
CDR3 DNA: TGTGCCAGCAGTTTTACAGGGACCAACTATGGCTACACCTTC
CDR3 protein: CASSFTGTNYGYTF

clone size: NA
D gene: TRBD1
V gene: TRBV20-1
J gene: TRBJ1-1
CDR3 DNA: TGCAGTGCTGTTCGGGACAGGGGCACTGAAGCTTTCTTT
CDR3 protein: CSAVRDRGTEAFF

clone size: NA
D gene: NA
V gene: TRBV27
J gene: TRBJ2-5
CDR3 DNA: TGTGCCAGCAGTTTATACGGGGGGACCCAGTACTTC
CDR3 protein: CASSLYGGTQYF

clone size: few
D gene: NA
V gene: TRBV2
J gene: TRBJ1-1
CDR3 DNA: TGTGCCAGCAGTGAAGTAGCCCCTGAAGCTTTCTTT
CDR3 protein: CASSEVAPEAFF

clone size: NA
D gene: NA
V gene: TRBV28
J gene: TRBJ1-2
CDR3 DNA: TGTGCCAGCAGTTTAGGCAACTATGGCTACACCTTC
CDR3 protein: CASSLGNYGYTF

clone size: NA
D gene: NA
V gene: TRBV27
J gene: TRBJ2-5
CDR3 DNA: TGTGCCAGCAGTTTAGTTGGGGGCCTCGGGACCCAGTACTTC
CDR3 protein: CASSLVGGLGTQYF

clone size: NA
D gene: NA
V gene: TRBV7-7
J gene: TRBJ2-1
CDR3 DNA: TGTGCCAGCAGTAGGACGACCTTGGTCGTGGATGAGCAGTTCTTC
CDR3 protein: CASSRTTLVVDEQFF

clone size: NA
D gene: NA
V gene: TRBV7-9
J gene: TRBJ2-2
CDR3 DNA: TGTGCCAGCAGCTTAGGAGAGGTCTGGGAGCTGTTTTTT
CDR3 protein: CASSLGEVWELFF

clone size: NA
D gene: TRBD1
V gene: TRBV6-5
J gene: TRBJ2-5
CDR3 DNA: TGTGCCAGCAGTTGGACAGGGCTAGAGACCCAGTACTTC
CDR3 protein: CASSWTGLETQYF

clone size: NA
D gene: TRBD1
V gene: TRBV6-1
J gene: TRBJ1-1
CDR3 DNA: TGTGCCAGCTCTCGGACAGGTGGCACTGAAGCTTTCTTT
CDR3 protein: CASSRTGGTEAFF

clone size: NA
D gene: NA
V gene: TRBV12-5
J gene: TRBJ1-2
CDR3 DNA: TGTGCTAGTGCCCTTACAGATGCGCCCTATGGCTACACCTTC
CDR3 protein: CASALTDAPYGYTF

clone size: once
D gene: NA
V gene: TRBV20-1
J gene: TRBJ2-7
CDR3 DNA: TGCAGTGCCCATAGGGGTGTGGACGAGCAGTACTTC
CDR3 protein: CSAHRGVDEQYF

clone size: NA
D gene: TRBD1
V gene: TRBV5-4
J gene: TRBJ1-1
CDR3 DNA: TGTGCCAGCAGCCCTGGACAGGTCGGGGCCACTGAAGCTTTCTTT
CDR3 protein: CASSPGQVGATEAFF

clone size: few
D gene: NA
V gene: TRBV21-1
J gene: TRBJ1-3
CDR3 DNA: TGTGCCAGCAGCAACATCCGAATTAGACAGGGGCCGCCTAACTCTGGAAACACCATATATTTT
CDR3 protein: CASSNIRIRQGPPNSGNTIYF

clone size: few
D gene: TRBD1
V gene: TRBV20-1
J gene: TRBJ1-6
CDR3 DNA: TGCAGTGCTAGAGGACAGGGCACTGATAATTCACCCCTCCACTTT
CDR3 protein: CSARGQGTDNSPLHF

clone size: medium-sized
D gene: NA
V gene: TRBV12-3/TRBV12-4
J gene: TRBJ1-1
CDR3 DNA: TGTGCCAGCAGTTCCTTAGCCGTCGAAGCTTTCTTT
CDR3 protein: CASSSLAVEAFF

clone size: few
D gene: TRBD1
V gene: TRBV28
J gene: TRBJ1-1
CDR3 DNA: TGTGCCAGCAGTCGGACAGGGATGCGGGACACTGAAGCTTTCTTT
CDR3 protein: CASSRTGMRDTEAFF

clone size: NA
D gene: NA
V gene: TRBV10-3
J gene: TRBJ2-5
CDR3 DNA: TGTGCCATCAGTGAGTCGATGACTGACGAGACCCAGTACTTC
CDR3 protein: CAISESMTDETQYF

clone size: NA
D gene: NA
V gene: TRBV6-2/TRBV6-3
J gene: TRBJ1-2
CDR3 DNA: TGTGCCAGCAGTTACCCCCTAGGGTATGGCTACACCTTC
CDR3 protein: CASSYPLGYGYTF

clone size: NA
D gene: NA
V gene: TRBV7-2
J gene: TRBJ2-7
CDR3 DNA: TGTGCCAGCAGCCCAGGGATGGGCAGGGGGACTGGATTCTACGAGCAGTACTTC
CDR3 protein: CASSPGMGRGTGFYEQYF

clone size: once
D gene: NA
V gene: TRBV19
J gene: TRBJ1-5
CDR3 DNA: TGTGCCAGTAGTATCCCCCAGTCGCTACAGGCCCGTAATCAGCCCCAGCATTTT
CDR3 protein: CASSIPQSLQARNQPQHF

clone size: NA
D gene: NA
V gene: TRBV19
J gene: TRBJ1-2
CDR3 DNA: TGTGCCAGTAGTATGGGCAGTTACTATGGCTACACCTTC
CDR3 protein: CASSMGSYYGYTF

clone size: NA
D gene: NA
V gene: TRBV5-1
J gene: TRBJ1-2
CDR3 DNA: TGCGCCAGCAGCTTGGGCCAACGTCGGGGAGTCAACTATGGCTACACCTTC
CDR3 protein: CASSLGQRRGVNYGYTF

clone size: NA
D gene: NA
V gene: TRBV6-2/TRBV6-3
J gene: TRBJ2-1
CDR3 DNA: TGTGCCTCGTCCCCGGGACTTACCTACAATGAGCAGTTCTTC
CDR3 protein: CASSPGLTYNEQFF

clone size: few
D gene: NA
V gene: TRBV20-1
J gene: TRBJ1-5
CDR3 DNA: TGCAGTGGGGCGGCGACTCAGGGGCCCAATCAGCCCCAGCATTTT
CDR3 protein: CSGAATQGPNQPQHF